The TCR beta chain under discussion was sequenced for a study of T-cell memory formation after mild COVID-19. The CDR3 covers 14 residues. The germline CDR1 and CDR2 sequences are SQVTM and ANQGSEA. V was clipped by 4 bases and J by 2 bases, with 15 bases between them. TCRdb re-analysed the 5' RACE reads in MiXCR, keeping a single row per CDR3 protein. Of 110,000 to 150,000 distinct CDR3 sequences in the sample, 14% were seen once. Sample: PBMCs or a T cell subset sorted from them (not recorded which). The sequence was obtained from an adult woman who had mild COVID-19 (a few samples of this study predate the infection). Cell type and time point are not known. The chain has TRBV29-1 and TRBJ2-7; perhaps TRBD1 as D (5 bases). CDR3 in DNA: TGCAGCGTTGGGATAGTGAACAGGCCCTACGAGCAGTACTTC. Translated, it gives CSVGIVNRPYEQYF.